The next 28 T cell receptor beta chains were all read from a single sample in a study of identical twins. TCRdb independently ran MiXCR on the 5' RACE reads; one entry per CDR3 protein. This table holds some 460,000 distinct CDR3 sequences, 14% found once. This sample also belongs to another study, concerning yellow fever vaccine responses in identical twins.

Sequencing was performed on CD4+ T cells sorted from blood. The source is a woman aged 18 to 35 in good health.

The sample holds a few counts of this clonotype. V usage is TRBV4-2 and J usage is TRBJ2-7; D remains unclear. CDR1 is LGHNA, CDR2 YNFKEQ, per germline. Deletions cut 0 bases from V and 0 bases from J, with 15 bases between. CDR3 size: 17 residues. This CDR3 is CASSQDESAESSYEQYF. The CDR3 DNA is TGTGCCAGCAGCCAAGACGAGAGCGCGGAGAGCTCCTACGAGCAGTACTTC.

This clonotype was seen a few times. The chain carries TRBV20-1 and TRBJ2-1; perhaps TRBD2 as D (5 bases). Per germline, CDR1 DFQATT and CDR2 SNEGSKA (reference sequence). The CDR3 extends over 14 amino acids. V lost 3 bases, J lost 4 bases, and 13 bases lay in between. CDR3 in amino acids: CSASISRGYNEQFF. The CDR3, as DNA: TGCAGTGCTAGCATATCCCGGGGATACAATGAGCAGTTCTTC.

This clonotype has just a few counts. The rearrangement links TRBV7-8 to TRBJ2-5; D remains unclear. The CDR3 has 14 residues. The germline CDR1 and CDR2 sequences are SGHVS and FQNEAQ. Deletions cut 5 bases from V and 3 bases from J, with 13 bases between. The CDR3 DNA sequence: TGTGCCAGCAGCCACGGACGCGTAAAAGAGACCCAGTACTTC. Translated, it gives CASSHGRVKETQYF. Supplemented by reference TRBV7-8 and TRBJ2-5, the full variable domain reads GAGVSQSPRYKVAKRGQDVALRCDPISGHVSLFWYQQALGQGPEFLTYFQNEAQLDKSGLPSDRFFAERPEGSVSTLKIQRTQQEDSAVYLCASSHGRVKETQYFGPGTRLLVL.

This clonotype has a handful of counts. The chain links TRBV4-1 to TRBJ1-6, with D possibly being TRBD1 (5 bases). V was shortened by 4 bases and J by 6 bases, with 16 bases between the two germline ends. The CDR3 runs to 16 residues. Germline CDR1 reads MGHRA; CDR2 reads YSYEKL. The CDR3 sequence: CASSPRGGLANSPLHF. CDR3 in DNA: TGCGCCAGCAGCCCACGTGGGGGATTAGCTAATTCACCCCTCCACTTT.

The J gene is TRBJ2-3, the V gene TRBV5-1; D is possibly TRBD2 (5 bases). The CDR3 consists of 16 residues. Looked up from germline, CDR1 is SGHRS and CDR2 is YFSETQ. V lost 0 bases and J lost 0, with 11 bases in between. The CDR3 nucleotides are TGCGCCAGCAGCTTGGCCGGTGCGGGTAGCACAGATACGCAGTATTTT. Protein: CASSLAGAGSTDTQYF.

This clonotype was detected many times. The chain has TRBV10-3 and TRBJ2-3; no reliable D call. Per the germline V gene, CDR1 is ENHRY and CDR2 is SYGVKD. The CDR3 has 16 amino acids. V was clipped by 0 bases and J by 3 bases, with 13 bases between them. For the CDR3, the DNA is TGTGCCATCAGTGAGTCGTCGGCAGGCACTACAGATACGCAGTATTTT. Its protein product is CAISESSAGTTDTQYF.

This clonotype showed up many times. The rearrangement joins TRBV5-1 to TRBJ2-3, with 7 nucleotides matching TRBD2. The junction had 6 bases not matched to a gene; V was cut back by 0 bases and J by 2 bases. Germline V gene lookup returns CDR1 SGHRS and CDR2 YFSETQ. The CDR3 spans 16 residues. In DNA form, the CDR3 reads TGCGCCAGCAGCTTGGGTGCCGGGGGGAACACAGATACGCAGTATTTT. Translated, it gives CASSLGAGGNTDTQYF.

In this sample, this clonotype turned up a few times. V usage is TRBV7-2 and J usage is TRBJ2-2; 7 nucleotides line up with TRBD1. This CDR3 has 15 residues. V was clipped by 1 base and J by 4 bases; unmatched bases: 3. Germline-derived CDR1 and CDR2 are SGHTA and FQGNSA. The CDR3 sequence is CASSLETGFTGELFF. For the CDR3, the DNA is TGTGCCAGCAGCTTAGAGACAGGGTTCACCGGGGAGCTGTTTTTT. The full variable domain, in which reference TRBV7-2 and TRBJ2-2 provide the parts outside the CDR3, is GAGVSQSPSNKVTEKGKDVELRCDPISGHTALYWYRQSLGQGLEFLIYFQGNSAPDKSGLPSDRFSAERTGGSVSTLTIQRTQQEDSAVYLCASSLETGFTGELFFGEGSRLTVL.

This clonotype was recorded a few times. The chain's CDR3 is CASSGSGRTDTQYF. The CDR3 region has the DNA TGTGCCAGCAGCGGATCGGGACGGACAGATACGCAGTATTTT. The chain employs TRBV11-2 and TRBJ2-3; either TRBD1 or TRBD2 may fit D (5 bases each). The V and J ends lost 5 bases and 3 bases respectively, with 12 bases between them. Germline V gene sequence: CDR1 SGHAT, CDR2 FQNNGV. CDR3 length: 14 amino acids.

The chain couples TRBV14 to TRBJ2-1; D not certain. Germline values: CDR1 SGHDN, CDR2 FVKESK. There are 14 residues in the CDR3. Between the trimmed V and J ends, which lost 2 bases and 5 bases, there was a span of 10 bases. CDR3 in amino acids: CASSQPGRNNEQFF. In DNA, the CDR3 is TGTGCCAGCAGCCAACCTGGGCGCAACAATGAGCAGTTCTTC.

This clonotype was seen a few times. This rearrangement joins TRBV5-5 to TRBJ2-7, with unresolved D. CDR1 and CDR2 (germline): SGHKS, YYEKEE (reference sequence). CDR3 length equals 12 residues. The V end lost 2 bases, the J end lost 6 bases, and 9 bases lay between the germline ends. For the CDR3, the DNA is TGTGCCAGCAGCTTAAAGGGTACCGAGCAGTACTTC. It is translated as CASSLKGTEQYF.

The rearrangement links TRBV28 to TRBJ1-5; 7 bases map to TRBD1. J gave up 4 bases and V 5 bases, and 8 bases lay outside the gene matches. CDR1 is MDHEN, CDR2 SYDVKM, per germline. The CDR3 totals 15 residues. The CDR3, as DNA: TGTGCCAGCAGTCCCCCGGACAGGCAGAATCAGCCCCAGCATTTT. Its protein product is CASSPPDRQNQPQHF.

This clonotype occurred a few times. The chain carries TRBV27 and TRBJ2-7, with 12 bases fitting TRBD1. The germline CDR1 and CDR2 sequences are MNHEY and SMNVEV (reference sequence). V shed 3 bases, J shed 5 bases, and the junction held 5 bases outside the gene matches. The CDR3 extends over 15 amino acids. Here the CDR3 DNA reads TGTGCCAGCAGTTTGTCTTGGGACAGGGGGCACGAGCAGTACTTC. Amino acid sequence: CASSLSWDRGHEQYF.

In this sample, this clonotype turned up a few times. The CDR3, as DNA: TGTGCCAGCACCCCCGGCTCCGCCCAAAAAGCCGGAGGGACTGAAGCTTTCTTT. Protein product: CASTPGSAQKAGGTEAFF. The chain joins TRBV12-3 or TRBV12-4 to TRBJ1-1, with unresolved D. Between the trimmed V and J ends, which lost 7 bases and 5 bases, there was a span of 29 bases. The CDR3 loop spans 18 amino acids.

To note about this clonotype: One end of the junction fails to match germline, which may point to a read error. The chain recombines TRBV4-1 with TRBJ2-3; D is possibly TRBD2 (5 bases). This CDR3 region has 14 residues. CDR1 is MGHRA, CDR2 YSYEKL, per germline. The CDR3 region is CASSQGGVGDTHYF. The CDR3 nucleotides are TGCGCCAGCAGCCAGGGTGGAGTGGGAGATACGCACTATTTT.

The chain recombines TRBV29-1 with TRBJ1-2, with 7 bases lining up with TRBD1. CDR3 length equals 13 residues. Trimming cost V 6 bases and J 5 bases; bases outside gene matches: 9. CDR1 and CDR2 (germline): SQVTM, ANQGSEA. The DNA for the CDR3 is TGCAGCGTAGAAAGGGGGCAGGGATATGGCTACACCTTC. Translated: CSVERGQGYGYTF.

V and J are TRBV11-1 and TRBJ2-7; 10 bases match TRBD2. Losses at the gene ends were 2 bases for V and 11 bases for J; bases not matched to a gene: 6. The CDR3 is 13 amino acids. Germline V gene sequence: CDR1 SGHAT, CDR2 FQDESV (reference sequence). The CDR3 DNA is TGTGCCAGCAGCTTAATCGAAGCGGGAGGGAAGTACTTC. This sequence encodes CASSLIEAGGKYF.

This clonotype was found a few times. The V call is TRBV9, the J call TRBJ2-5, with 9 bases aligning to TRBD1. Trimming removed 4 bases from V and 4 bases from J; junction bases left unmatched: 8. The CDR3 runs to 15 residues. The V gene's germline CDR1 is SGDLS and CDR2 YYNGEE. In nucleotides, the CDR3 is TGTGCCAGCAGCCCGGGGGACAGGGTAGTAGAGACCCAGTACTTC. Protein product: CASSPGDRVVETQYF.

The chain uses TRBV27 and TRBJ2-1; maybe TRBD2 (6 bases). This CDR3 is 15 amino acids long. Germline CDR1 is MNHEY and CDR2 is SMNVEV (reference sequence). V was cut by 4 bases and J by 9 bases, with 19 bases left in between. Here the CDR3 reads CASSSGTSGWSEQFF. The CDR3 nucleotides read TGTGCCAGCAGTTCAGGGACTTCGGGATGGAGTGAGCAGTTCTTC.

The chain joins TRBV6-1 to TRBJ1-2; 9 nucleotides match TRBD1. V lost 10 bases and J lost 7; bases outside the gene matches: 13. Germline V gene lookup returns CDR1 MNHNS and CDR2 SASEGT. The CDR3 is 14 amino acids. The DNA of the CDR3 is TGTGCCACCCCGTCCGGGACAGGGCCTTCTGGCTACACCTTC. Its translation: CATPSGTGPSGYTF.

V gene TRBV27 combines with J gene TRBJ1-1; no clear D gene. The CDR3 covers 15 residues. CDR1 MNHEY and CDR2 SMNVEV come from the germline V gene (reference sequence). Trimming removed 1 base from V and 1 base from J, with 10 bases in between. This CDR3 reads CASSLYRQRNTEAFF. In nucleotides, the CDR3 is TGTGCCAGCAGTTTATACCGGCAGAGGAACACTGAAGCTTTCTTT.

This clonotype was detected many times. The chain couples TRBV12-3 or TRBV12-4 to TRBJ2-6; D remains unclear. V was cut by 6 bases and J by 2 bases, with 5 bases left in between. The CDR3 sequence is 13 residues long. The CDR3 loop reads CASSPAGANVLTF. In DNA form, the CDR3 reads TGTGCCAGCAGCCCCGCTGGGGCCAACGTCCTGACTTTC.

There are a few counts of this clonotype. The J gene is TRBJ2-2, the V gene TRBV19, with a weak D call TRBD2 (5 bases). The CDR3 has 14 residues. Trimming took off 5 bases at V and 4 bases at J, with 11 bases between the two ends. Germline V gives CDR1 LNHDA, CDR2 SQIVND (reference sequence). The CDR3 here is CASSSSAGTGELFF. Written as DNA, the CDR3 is TGTGCCAGTAGTTCAAGCGCGGGCACCGGGGAGCTGTTTTTT.

This clonotype turned up a few times. The rearrangement links TRBV15 to TRBJ2-7, with D tentatively TRBD1 (6 bases). The CDR3 contains 15 residues. Trimming stripped 0 bases from V and 1 base from J, with 10 bases between. From germline, CDR1 is LNHNV and CDR2 YYDKDF (reference sequence). The CDR3 loop is CATSRDPGQSYEQYF. The CDR3 nucleotides are TGTGCCACCAGCAGAGACCCCGGACAGTCCTACGAGCAGTACTTC.

This clonotype turned up a few times. The chain is built from TRBV5-1 and TRBJ2-2; D uncertain. The CDR3 contains 15 residues. Looked up from germline, CDR1 is SGHRS and CDR2 is YFSETQ. V lost 0 bases and J lost 3, with 9 bases in between. CDR3 sequence: CASSLEGSHTGELFF. For the CDR3, the DNA is TGCGCCAGCAGCTTGGAGGGCTCCCACACCGGGGAGCTGTTTTTT.

Only a few counts were recorded for this clonotype. The V call is TRBV7-2, the J call TRBJ2-2; possible D gene TRBD1, 5 bases. V shed 6 bases and J shed 5 bases, with 10 bases lying between them. CDR3 length equals 13 residues. Germline V lookup: CDR1 SGHTA, CDR2 FQGNSA. CDR3 sequence: CASSYRQTGELFF. As DNA, the CDR3 is TGTGCCAGCAGTTACAGACAGACCGGGGAGCTGTTTTTT. Complete variable domain (other parts from reference TRBV7-2 and TRBJ2-2): GAGVSQSPSNKVTEKGKDVELRCDPISGHTALYWYRQSLGQGLEFLIYFQGNSAPDKSGLPSDRFSAERTGGSVSTLTIQRTQQEDSAVYLCASSYRQTGELFFGEGSRLTVL.

This clonotype was picked up a small number of times. The rearrangement joins TRBV12-3 or TRBV12-4 to TRBJ1-1; 8 bases map to TRBD1. CDR3 length: 15 residues. J lost 4 bases, V lost 6 bases, and 10 bases had no gene match. The CDR3 region is CASRRQGTKTTEAFF. For the CDR3, the DNA is TGTGCCAGCAGAAGACAGGGGACGAAGACCACTGAAGCTTTCTTT.

This clonotype occurred many times. Here the CDR3 reads CASSLSGQGAYEQYF. CDR3 DNA: TGTGCCAGCAGCTTATCGGGACAGGGGGCGTACGAGCAGTACTTC. The V gene is TRBV7-8, the J gene TRBJ2-7; 12 nucleotides agree with TRBD1. J was trimmed by 4 bases and V by 2 bases; bases with no gene match: 3. Germline values: CDR1 SGHVS, CDR2 FQNEAQ. This CDR3 has 15 residues.